This note documents a single T cell receptor (beta chain) sequence. Sequencing was performed with immunoSEQ multiplex PCR; in TCRdb, only in-frame clones are kept and a portion is missing. The sample comprises about 170,000 clones, 70% to 85% of which are singletons, and 15% to 20% rests with the top ten. Participants were placed into cohorts based on the clinical history they reported. Germline CDR1 reads SGHTS; CDR2 reads YDEGEE. V shed 3 bases, J shed 7 bases, and the junction held 7 bases outside the gene matches. The CDR3 loop spans 15 amino acids. The data were obtained in a study of blood T cell repertoires in COVID-19. Background on the study: Recovery meant two consecutive negative NP/OP PCR tests, professional clearance, or resolved symptoms.

The sequenced sample consisted of PBMCs or T cells enriched from blood (not recorded which). V is TRBV5-8 and J is TRBJ2-7; TRBD2 agrees at 13 bases. The sequence was obtained from a woman aged 70-85 years in a cohort exposed to, infected with or recovered from COVID-19 (not recorded which). In nucleotides, the CDR3 is TGTGCCAGCAGCTCGCGACTAGCGGGAGGTGGTGAGCAGTACTTC. Protein product: CASSSRLAGGGEQYF. The entire variable domain, with the rest obtained from reference TRBV5-8 and TRBJ2-7, is as follows: EAGVTQSPTHLIKTRGQQATLRCSPISGHTSVYWYQQALGLGLQFLLWYDEGEERNRGNFPPRFSGRQFPNYSSELNVNALELEDSALYLCASSSRLAGGGEQYFGPGTRLTVT.